The 3 T cell receptor beta chains below come from one sample, sequenced in a study of shared clonotypes between healthy human individuals. Profiling relied on immunoSEQ multiplex PCR, and the TCRdb table lists in-frame clones only, not all of them. The sample carries 800,000 to 1,200,000 clones, around 82% recorded once. The material sequenced was memory CD4+ T cells from PBMCs. Subset here: CD45RA-negative fraction. Source of these receptors: a man aged 18 to 29 in good health. Some clones in this sample may be carry-over from other donors' samples.

This clone occurred a few times. In the same sample, other DNA sequences code for this CDR3. This sequence joins TRBV30 and TRBJ1-1; weak D call: TRBD1 (5 bases). Germline-derived CDR1 and CDR2 are GTSNPN and SVGIG (reference sequence). V shed 5 bases and J shed 1 base, with 5 bases lying between them. The CDR3 length is 11 residues. The CDR3 reads CAWGQNTEAFF. CDR3 DNA: TGTGCCTGGGGACAGAACACTGAAGCTTTCTTT.

The V gene is TRBV5-4, the J gene TRBJ2-5; no clear D gene. The CDR3 has 15 residues. The germline V gene encodes CDR1 SGHNT and CDR2 YYREEE (reference sequence). Trimming stripped 3 bases from V and 2 bases from J, with 14 bases between. CDR3 sequence: CASSSSLADQETQYF. Here the CDR3 DNA reads TGTGCCAGCAGCTCCTCCTTGGCTGATCAAGAGACCCAGTACTTC.

This clone was seen a few times. The V call is TRBV6-6, the J call TRBJ1-1; D unresolved. The CDR3 totals 13 residues. Germline-derived CDR1 and CDR2 are MNHNY and SVGAGI (reference sequence). V dropped 6 bases and J dropped 1 base, with 9 bases sitting between them. The CDR3 here is CASRVGRNTEAFF. As DNA, the CDR3 is TGTGCCAGCAGGGTTGGGAGGAACACTGAAGCTTTCTTT.